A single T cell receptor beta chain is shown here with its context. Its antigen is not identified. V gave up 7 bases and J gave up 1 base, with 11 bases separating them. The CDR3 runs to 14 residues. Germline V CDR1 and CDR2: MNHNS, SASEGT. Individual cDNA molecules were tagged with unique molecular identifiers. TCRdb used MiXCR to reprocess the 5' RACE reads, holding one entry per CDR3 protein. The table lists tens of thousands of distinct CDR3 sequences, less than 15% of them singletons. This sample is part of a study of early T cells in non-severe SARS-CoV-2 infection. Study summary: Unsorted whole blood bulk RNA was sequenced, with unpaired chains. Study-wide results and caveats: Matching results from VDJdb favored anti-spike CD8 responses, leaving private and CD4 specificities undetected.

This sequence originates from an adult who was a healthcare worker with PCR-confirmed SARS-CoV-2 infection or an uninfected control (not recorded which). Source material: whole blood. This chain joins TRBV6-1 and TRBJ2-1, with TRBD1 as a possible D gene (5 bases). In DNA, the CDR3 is TGTGCCAGCACTCGGACACTATCCTACAATGAGCAGTTCTTC. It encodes CASTRTLSYNEQFF.